This note documents a single TCR beta chain sequence. Trimming cost V 7 bases and J 2 bases, with 17 bases left between them. This CDR3 region has 15 residues. Germline CDR1 is LGHDT and CDR2 is YNNKEL (reference sequence). Original processing methods: The authors estimated nucleated cell counts from reference gene primer amplification. The assay was immunoSEQ multiplex PCR, and TCRdb's table has in-frame clones only and misses some. That table gives V, J and clone size, and the DNA gave D and trimming. The sample consists of tens of thousands of clones, roughly four fifths of them appearing once. The data stem from a study of blood T cell repertoires in COVID-19. Turning to the study itself: Italy, Spain and the United States were the sources of the convalescent and acute COVID-19 samples. Sources were T cells, B-cell-depleted T cells, or PBMCs; the material itself was cDNA or gDNA.

This receptor was identified in a woman of 80 years or more with acute or convalescent COVID-19. Source material: peripheral blood. The chain joins TRBV3-1 (or the pseudogene TRBV3-2) to TRBJ2-5; D gene uncertain. CDR3 sequence (DNA): TGTGCCAGCACCAGAGGAATGGCCTCTCAAGAGACCCAGTACTTC. Translating gives CASTRGMASQETQYF.